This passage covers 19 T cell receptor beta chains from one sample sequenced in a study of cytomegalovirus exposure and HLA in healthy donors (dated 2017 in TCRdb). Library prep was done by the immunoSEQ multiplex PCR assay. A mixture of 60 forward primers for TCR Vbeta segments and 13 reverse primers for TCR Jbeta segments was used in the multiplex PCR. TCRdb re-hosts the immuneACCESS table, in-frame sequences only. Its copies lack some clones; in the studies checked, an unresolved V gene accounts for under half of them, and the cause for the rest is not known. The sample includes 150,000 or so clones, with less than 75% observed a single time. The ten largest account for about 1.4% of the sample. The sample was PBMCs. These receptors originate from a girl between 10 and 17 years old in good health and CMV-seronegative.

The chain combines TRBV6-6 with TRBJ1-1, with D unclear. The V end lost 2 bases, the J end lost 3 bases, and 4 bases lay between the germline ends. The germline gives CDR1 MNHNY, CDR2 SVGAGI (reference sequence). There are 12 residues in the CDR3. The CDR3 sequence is CASSYPDTEAFF. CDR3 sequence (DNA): TGTGCCAGCAGTTACCCGGACACTGAAGCTTTCTTT.

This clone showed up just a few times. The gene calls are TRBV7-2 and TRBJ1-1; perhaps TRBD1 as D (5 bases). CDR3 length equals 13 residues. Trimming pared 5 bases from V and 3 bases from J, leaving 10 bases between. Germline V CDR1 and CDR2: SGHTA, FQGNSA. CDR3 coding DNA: TGTGCCAGCAGCACCGGGGGGTACACTGAAGCTTTCTTT. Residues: CASSTGGYTEAFF. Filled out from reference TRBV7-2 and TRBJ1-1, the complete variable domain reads GAGVSQSPSNKVTEKGKDVELRCDPISGHTALYWYRQSLGQGLEFLIYFQGNSAPDKSGLPSDRFSAERTGGSVSTLTIQRTQQEDSAVYLCASSTGGYTEAFFGQGTRLTVV.

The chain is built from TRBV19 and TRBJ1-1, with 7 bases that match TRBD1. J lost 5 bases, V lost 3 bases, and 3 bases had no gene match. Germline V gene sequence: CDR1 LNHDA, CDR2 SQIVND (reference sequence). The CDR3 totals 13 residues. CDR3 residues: CASSMGDRTEAFF. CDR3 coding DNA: TGTGCCAGTAGTATGGGGGACAGAACTGAAGCTTTCTTT.

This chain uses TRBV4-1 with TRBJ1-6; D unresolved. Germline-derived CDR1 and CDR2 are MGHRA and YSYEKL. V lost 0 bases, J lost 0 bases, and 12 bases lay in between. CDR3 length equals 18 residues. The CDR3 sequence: CASSQDREESSYNSPLHF. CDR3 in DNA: TGCGCCAGCAGCCAAGATCGTGAGGAGAGCTCCTATAATTCACCCCTCCACTTT.

The CDR3, as DNA: TGTGCCAGTAGTACGGGGGGGGCGCAGTCCTACGAGCAGTACTTC. It encodes CASSTGGAQSYEQYF. The chain uses TRBV19 and TRBJ2-7; TRBD2 aligns across 8 bases. V shed 4 bases, J shed 1 base, and the junction held 6 bases outside the gene matches. The germline V gene has CDR1 LNHDA and CDR2 SQIVND (reference sequence). The length of the CDR3 is 15 residues.

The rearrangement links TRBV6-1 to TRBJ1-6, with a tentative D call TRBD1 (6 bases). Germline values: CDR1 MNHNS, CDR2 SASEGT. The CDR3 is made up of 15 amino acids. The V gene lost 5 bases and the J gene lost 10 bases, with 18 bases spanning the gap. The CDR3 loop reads CASSLTGQGASPLHF. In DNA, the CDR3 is TGTGCCAGCAGTCTAACAGGGCAGGGTGCATCACCCCTCCACTTT.

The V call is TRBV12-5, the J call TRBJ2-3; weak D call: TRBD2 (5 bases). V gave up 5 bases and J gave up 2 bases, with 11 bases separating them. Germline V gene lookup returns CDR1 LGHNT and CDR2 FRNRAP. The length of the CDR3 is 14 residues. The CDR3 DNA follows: TGTGCTAGTGGTCTTGAGCGGTACACAGATACGCAGTATTTT. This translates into CASGLERYTDTQYF.

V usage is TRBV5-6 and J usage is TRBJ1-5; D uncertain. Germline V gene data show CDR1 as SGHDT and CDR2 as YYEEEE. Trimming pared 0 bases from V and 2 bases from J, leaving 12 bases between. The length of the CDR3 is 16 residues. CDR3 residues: CASSLAIGSGNQPQHF. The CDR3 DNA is TGTGCCAGCAGCTTGGCGATAGGGAGCGGCAATCAGCCCCAGCATTTT. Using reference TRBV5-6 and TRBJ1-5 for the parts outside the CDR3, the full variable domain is DAGVTQSPTHLIKTRGQQVTLRCSPKSGHDTVSWYQQALGQGPQFIFQYYEEEERQRGNFPDRFSGHQFPNYSSELNVNALLLGDSALYLCASSLAIGSGNQPQHFGDGTRLSIL.

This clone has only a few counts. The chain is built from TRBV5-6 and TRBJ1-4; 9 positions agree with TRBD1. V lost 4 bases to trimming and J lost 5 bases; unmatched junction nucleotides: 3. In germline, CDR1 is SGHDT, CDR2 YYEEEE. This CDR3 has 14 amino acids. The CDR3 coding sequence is TGTGCCAGCAGCCCCGGGACAGGGAATGAAAAACTGTTTTTT. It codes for CASSPGTGNEKLFF.

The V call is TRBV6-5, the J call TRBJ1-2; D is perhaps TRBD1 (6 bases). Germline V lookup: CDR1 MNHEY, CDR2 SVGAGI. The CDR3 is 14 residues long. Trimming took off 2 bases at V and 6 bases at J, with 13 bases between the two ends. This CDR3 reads CASSYAGEVNGYTF. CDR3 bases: TGTGCCAGCAGTTACGCAGGGGAAGTCAATGGCTACACCTTC.

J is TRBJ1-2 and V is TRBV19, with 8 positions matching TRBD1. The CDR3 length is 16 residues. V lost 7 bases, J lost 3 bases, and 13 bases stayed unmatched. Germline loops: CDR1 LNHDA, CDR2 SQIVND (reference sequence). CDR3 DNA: TGTGCCAGTAAGCTGGGACAGGTTATCCTCCACTATGGCTACACCTTC. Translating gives CASKLGQVILHYGYTF.

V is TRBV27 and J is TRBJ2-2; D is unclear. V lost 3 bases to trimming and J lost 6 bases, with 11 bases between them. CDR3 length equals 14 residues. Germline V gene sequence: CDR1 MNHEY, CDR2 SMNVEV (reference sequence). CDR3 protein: CASSLAGSAGELFF. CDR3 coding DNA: TGTGCCAGCAGTTTGGCAGGATCCGCCGGGGAGCTGTTTTTT.

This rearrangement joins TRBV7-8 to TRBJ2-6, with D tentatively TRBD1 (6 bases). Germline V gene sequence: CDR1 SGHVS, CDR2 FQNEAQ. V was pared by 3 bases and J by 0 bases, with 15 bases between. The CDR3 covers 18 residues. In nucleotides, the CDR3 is TGTGCCAGCAGCTTGGGGGCAGGGCAACTCTCTGGGGCCAACGTCCTGACTTTC. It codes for CASSLGAGQLSGANVLTF.

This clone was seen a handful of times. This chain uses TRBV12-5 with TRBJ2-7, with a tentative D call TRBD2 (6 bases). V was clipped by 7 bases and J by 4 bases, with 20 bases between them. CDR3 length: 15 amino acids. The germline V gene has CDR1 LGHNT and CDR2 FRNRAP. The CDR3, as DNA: TGTGCTAGTGCTTCGTCGGACCGGGGACTTTACGAGCAGTACTTC. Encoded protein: CASASSDRGLYEQYF.

CDR3 coding DNA: TGCGCCAGCAGCCCACTAGCGGGAAGCTCCTACGAGCAGTACTTC. It translates to CASSPLAGSSYEQYF. This chain uses TRBV5-1 with TRBJ2-7, with 10 bases matching TRBD2. Germline V gene sequence: CDR1 SGHRS, CDR2 YFSETQ. Trimming at V came to 4 bases and at J to 0 bases, leaving 4 bases not matched to a gene. This CDR3 is built from 15 residues.

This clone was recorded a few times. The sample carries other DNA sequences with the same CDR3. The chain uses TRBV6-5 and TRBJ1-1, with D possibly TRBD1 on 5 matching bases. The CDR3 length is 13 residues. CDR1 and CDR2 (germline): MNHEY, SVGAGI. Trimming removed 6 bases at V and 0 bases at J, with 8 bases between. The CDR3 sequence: CASSQGLNTEAFF. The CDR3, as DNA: TGTGCCAGCAGCCAGGGCTTGAACACTGAAGCTTTCTTT.

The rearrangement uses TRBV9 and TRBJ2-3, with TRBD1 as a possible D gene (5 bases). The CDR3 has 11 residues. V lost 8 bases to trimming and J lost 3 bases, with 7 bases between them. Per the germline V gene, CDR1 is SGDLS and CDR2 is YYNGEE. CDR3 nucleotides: TGTGCCAGTGGGGCAACAGATACGCAGTATTTT. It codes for CASGATDTQYF. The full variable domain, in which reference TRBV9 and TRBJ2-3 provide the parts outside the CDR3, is DSGVTQTPKHLITATGQRVTLRCSPRSGDLSVYWYQQSLDQGLQFLIQYYNGEERAKGNILERFSAQQFPDLHSELNLSSLELGDSALYFCASGATDTQYFGPGTRLTVL.

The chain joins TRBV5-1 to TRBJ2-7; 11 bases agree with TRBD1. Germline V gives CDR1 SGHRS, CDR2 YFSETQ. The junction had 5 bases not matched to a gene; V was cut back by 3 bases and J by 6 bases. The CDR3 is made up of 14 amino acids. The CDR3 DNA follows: TGCGCCAGCAGCTCCGGGACAGGGGGTTTCGAGCAGTACTTC. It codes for CASSSGTGGFEQYF.

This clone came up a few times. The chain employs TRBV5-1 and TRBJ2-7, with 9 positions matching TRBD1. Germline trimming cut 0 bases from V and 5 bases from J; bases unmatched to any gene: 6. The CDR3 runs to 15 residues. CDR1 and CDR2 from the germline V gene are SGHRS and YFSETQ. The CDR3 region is CASSLGGQGFHEQYF. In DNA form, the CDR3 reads TGCGCCAGCAGCTTGGGCGGACAGGGGTTCCACGAGCAGTACTTC.